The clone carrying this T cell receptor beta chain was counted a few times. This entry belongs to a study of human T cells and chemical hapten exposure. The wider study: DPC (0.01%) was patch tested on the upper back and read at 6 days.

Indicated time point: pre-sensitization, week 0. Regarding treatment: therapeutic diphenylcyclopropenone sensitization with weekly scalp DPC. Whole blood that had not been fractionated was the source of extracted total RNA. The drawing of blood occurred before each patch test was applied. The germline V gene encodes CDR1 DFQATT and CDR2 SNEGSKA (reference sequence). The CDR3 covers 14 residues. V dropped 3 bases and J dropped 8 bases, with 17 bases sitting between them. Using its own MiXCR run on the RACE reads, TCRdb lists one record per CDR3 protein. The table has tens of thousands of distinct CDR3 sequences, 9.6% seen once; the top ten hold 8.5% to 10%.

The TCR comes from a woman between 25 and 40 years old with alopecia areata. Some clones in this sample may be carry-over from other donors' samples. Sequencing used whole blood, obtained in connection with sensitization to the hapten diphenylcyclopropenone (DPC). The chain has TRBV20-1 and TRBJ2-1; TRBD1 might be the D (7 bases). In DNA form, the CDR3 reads TGCAGTGCTAGTAGCGGACAGGCGAACTATGAGCAGTTCTTC. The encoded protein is CSASSGQANYEQFF.